This T cell receptor (beta chain) comes out of a study of control samples from healthy donors and cancer patients. CDR1 SGHTA and CDR2 FQGNSA come from the germline V gene. CDR3 length: 12 amino acids. Trimming removed 4 bases from V and 7 bases from J, with 7 bases in between. Profiled with immunoSEQ multiplex PCR; TCRdb holds only in-frame clones, not every one. Of roughly 400,000 clones listed, 75% to 95% were seen once; the top ten hold around 6.8%. The sequenced sample consisted of PBMCs. The rearrangement uses TRBV7-2 and TRBJ1-4; D perhaps matches TRBD1 (5 bases). The clonotype originates from a man aged 40-49 years with head and neck cancer. The CDR3 DNA sequence: TGTGCCAGCAGCTCTCAGGGTGAAAAACTGTTTTTT. Its translation: CASSSQGEKLFF. The entire variable domain, with the rest obtained from reference TRBV7-2 and TRBJ1-4, is as follows: GAGVSQSPSNKVTEKGKDVELRCDPISGHTALYWYRQSLGQGLEFLIYFQGNSAPDKSGLPSDRFSAERTGGSVSTLTIQRTQQEDSAVYLCASSSQGEKLFFGSGTQLSVL.